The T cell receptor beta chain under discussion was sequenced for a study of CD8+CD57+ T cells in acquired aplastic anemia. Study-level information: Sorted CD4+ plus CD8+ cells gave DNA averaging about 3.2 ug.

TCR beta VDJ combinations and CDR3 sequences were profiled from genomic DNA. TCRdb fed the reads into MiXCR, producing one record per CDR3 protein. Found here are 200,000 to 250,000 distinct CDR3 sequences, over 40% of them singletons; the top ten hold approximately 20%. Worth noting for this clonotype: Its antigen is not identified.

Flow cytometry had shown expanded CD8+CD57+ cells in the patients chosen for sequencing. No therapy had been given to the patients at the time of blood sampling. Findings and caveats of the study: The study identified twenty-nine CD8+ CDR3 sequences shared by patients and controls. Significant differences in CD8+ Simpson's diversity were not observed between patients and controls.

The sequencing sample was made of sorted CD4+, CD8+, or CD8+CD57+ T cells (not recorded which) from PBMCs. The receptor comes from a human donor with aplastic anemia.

In DNA, the CDR3 is TGTGCCAGCAGCTTAGAATGGCGGAGGGACGAGCAGTACTTC. It codes for CASSLEWRRDEQYF. The gene calls are TRBV11-2 and TRBJ2-7; D may be TRBD2 (6 bases). The CDR3 spans 14 residues. CDR1 is SGHAT and CDR2 is FQNNGV in the germline V gene. Between the trimmed V and J ends, which lost 0 bases and 5 bases, there was a span of 11 bases.